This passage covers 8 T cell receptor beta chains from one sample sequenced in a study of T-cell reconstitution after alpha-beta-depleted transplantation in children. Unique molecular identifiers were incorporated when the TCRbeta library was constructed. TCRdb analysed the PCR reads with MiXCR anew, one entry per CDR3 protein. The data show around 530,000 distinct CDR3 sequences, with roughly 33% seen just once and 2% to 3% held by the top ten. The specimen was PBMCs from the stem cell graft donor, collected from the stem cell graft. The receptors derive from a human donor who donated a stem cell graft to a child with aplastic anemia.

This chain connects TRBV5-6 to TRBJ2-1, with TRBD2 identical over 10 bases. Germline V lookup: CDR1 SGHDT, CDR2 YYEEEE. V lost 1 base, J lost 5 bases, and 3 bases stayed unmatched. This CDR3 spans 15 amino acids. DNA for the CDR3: TGTGCCAGCAGCTTGTCACTAGCGGGAAACAATGAGCAGTTCTTC. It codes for CASSLSLAGNNEQFF.

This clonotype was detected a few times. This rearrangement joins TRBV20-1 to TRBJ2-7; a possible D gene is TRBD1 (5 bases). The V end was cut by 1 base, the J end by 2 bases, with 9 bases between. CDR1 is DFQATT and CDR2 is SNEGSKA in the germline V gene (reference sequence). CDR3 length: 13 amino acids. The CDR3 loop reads CSARAAGPYEQYV. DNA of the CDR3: TGCAGTGCTAGAGCAGCAGGGCCCTACGAGCAGTACGTC.

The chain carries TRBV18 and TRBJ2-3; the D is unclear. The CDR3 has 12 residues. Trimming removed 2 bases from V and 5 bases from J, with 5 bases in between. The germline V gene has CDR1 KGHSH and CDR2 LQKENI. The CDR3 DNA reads TGTGCCAGCTCACCAGAGATAGATACGCAGTATTTT. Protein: CASSPEIDTQYF.

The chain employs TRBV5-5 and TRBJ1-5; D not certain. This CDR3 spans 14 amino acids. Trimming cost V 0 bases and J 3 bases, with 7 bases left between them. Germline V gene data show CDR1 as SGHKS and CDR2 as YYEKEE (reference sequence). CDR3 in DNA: TGTGCCAGCAGCTTGGCCCAGACCAATCAGCCCCAGCATTTT. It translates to CASSLAQTNQPQHF. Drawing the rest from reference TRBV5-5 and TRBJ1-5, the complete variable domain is DAGVTQSPTHLIKTRGQQVTLRCSPISGHKSVSWYQQVLGQGPQFIFQYYEKEERGRGNFPDRFSARQFPNYSSELNVNALLLGDSALYLCASSLAQTNQPQHFGDGTRLSIL.

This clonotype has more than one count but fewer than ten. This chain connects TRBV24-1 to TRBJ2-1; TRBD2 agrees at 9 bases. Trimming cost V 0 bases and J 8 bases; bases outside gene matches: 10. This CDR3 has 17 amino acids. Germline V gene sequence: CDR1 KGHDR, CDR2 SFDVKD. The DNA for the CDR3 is TGTGCCACCAGTGATTTGCGAGCGGGACTAGCTGGTCATGAGCAGTTCTTC. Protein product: CATSDLRAGLAGHEQFF.

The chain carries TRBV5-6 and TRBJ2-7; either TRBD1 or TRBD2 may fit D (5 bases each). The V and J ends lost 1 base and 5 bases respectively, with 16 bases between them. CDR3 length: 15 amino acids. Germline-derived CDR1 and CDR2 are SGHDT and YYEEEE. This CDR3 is CASSLYGSRDDEQYF. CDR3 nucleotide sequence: TGTGCCAGCAGCTTGTACGGAAGCAGGGACGACGAGCAGTACTTC. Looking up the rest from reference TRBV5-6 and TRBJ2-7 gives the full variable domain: DAGVTQSPTHLIKTRGQQVTLRCSPKSGHDTVSWYQQALGQGPQFIFQYYEEEERQRGNFPDRFSGHQFPNYSSELNVNALLLGDSALYLCASSLYGSRDDEQYFGPGTRLTVT.

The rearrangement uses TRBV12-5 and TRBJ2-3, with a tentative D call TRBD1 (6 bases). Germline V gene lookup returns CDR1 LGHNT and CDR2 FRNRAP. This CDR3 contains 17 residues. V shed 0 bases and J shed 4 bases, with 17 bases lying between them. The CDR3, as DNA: TGTGCTAGTGGTTTGGTACTCACAGGGCAAGCAGCAGATACGCAGTATTTT. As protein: CASGLVLTGQAADTQYF.

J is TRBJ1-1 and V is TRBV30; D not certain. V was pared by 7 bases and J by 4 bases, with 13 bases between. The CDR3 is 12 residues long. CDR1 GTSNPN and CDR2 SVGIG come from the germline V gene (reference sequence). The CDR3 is CALAARGTEAFF. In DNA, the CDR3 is TGTGCCTTGGCCGCGCGGGGCACTGAAGCTTTCTTT.